The 10 T cell receptor beta chains presented below share a single source sample, sequenced in a study of cytomegalovirus exposure and HLA in healthy donors. With 60 Vbeta and 13 Jbeta primers, the PCR was carried out. Libraries were prepared by immunoSEQ multiplex PCR; TCRdb keeps only in-frame clonotypes and omits some of them. The sample has over 120,000 clones, roughly 9.7% seen once; the top ten hold 1.8%. Sequencing input: PBMCs. These receptor sequences come from a man over 45 in good health and CMV-seronegative.

The chain couples TRBV6-4 to TRBJ2-3, with D perhaps matching TRBD1 (6 bases). This CDR3 spans 14 amino acids. Trimming removed 5 bases from V and 5 bases from J, with 14 bases in between. Germline V gene data show CDR1 as MRHNA and CDR2 as SNTAGT. The CDR3 sequence is CASSRDTEGDTQYF. CDR3 DNA sequence: TGTGCCAGCAGTCGGGACACCGAGGGAGATACGCAGTATTTT.

This clone was picked up a small number of times. V and J are TRBV13 and TRBJ2-7; TRBD1 is a possible D gene (5 bases). CDR1 is PRHDT and CDR2 is FYEKMQ in the germline V gene (reference sequence). Trimming shortened V by 0 bases and J by 2 bases, and 14 bases separated the two germline ends. This CDR3 has 16 residues. CDR3 sequence: CASSLGPPGRAYEQYF. DNA for the CDR3: TGTGCCAGCAGCTTAGGCCCCCCGGGCAGGGCCTACGAGCAGTACTTC. The entire variable domain, with the rest obtained from reference TRBV13 and TRBJ2-7, is as follows: AAGVIQSPRHLIKEKRETATLKCYPIPRHDTVYWYQQGPGQDPQFLISFYEKMQSDKGSIPDRFSAQQFSDYHSELNMSSLELGDSALYFCASSLGPPGRAYEQYFGPGTRLTVT.

This clone was found a few times. The rearrangement links TRBV7-3 to TRBJ2-2; maybe TRBD1 (6 bases). Looked up from germline, CDR1 is SGHTA and CDR2 is FQGTGA. Trimming left V 1 base short and J 2 bases short, with 8 bases between. CDR3 length: 15 residues. This CDR3 reads CASSLRGHNTGELFF. The CDR3 DNA follows: TGTGCCAGCAGCTTAAGGGGACACAACACCGGGGAGCTGTTTTTT. Looking up the rest from reference TRBV7-3 and TRBJ2-2 gives the full variable domain: GAGVSQTPSNKVTEKGKYVELRCDPISGHTALYWYRQSLGQGPEFLIYFQGTGAADDSGLPNDRFFAVRPEGSVSTLKIQRTERGDSAVYLCASSLRGHNTGELFFGEGSRLTVL.

The genes are TRBV9 and TRBJ2-3; D not resolved. Trimming pared 0 bases from V and 4 bases from J, leaving 9 bases between. CDR1 and CDR2 (germline): SGDLS, YYNGEE. The CDR3 runs to 14 residues. CDR3 loop: CASSVELRSDTQYF. The CDR3 DNA follows: TGTGCCAGCAGCGTAGAGCTGCGGTCAGATACGCAGTATTTT.

This clone was detected a few times. V and J are TRBV4-1 and TRBJ2-7; no definite D call. V shed 1 base and J shed 3 bases, with 7 bases lying between them. The CDR3 length is 13 residues. CDR1 is MGHRA, CDR2 YSYEKL, per germline. The CDR3 loop is CASSQAGFYEQYF. The CDR3 DNA reads as TGCGCCAGCAGCCAAGCAGGTTTCTACGAGCAGTACTTC.

CDR3 amino acids: CASSASGGLGYGYTF. In DNA, the CDR3 is TGTGCCAGCAGTGCCAGCGGGGGATTAGGCTATGGCTACACCTTC. The chain carries TRBV6-1 and TRBJ1-2, with a possible D match to TRBD1 (5 bases). The CDR3 sequence is 15 residues long. From germline, CDR1 is MNHNS and CDR2 SASEGT. V was clipped by 4 bases and J by 4 bases, with 16 bases between them.

The chain links TRBV9 to TRBJ2-3; weak D call: TRBD1 (5 bases). Per the germline V gene, CDR1 is SGDLS and CDR2 is YYNGEE. The CDR3 contains 12 residues. Trimming shortened V by 0 bases and J by 6 bases, and 5 bases separated the two germline ends. CDR3 loop: CASSVGGDTQYF. The CDR3 nucleotides are TGTGCCAGCAGCGTAGGGGGCGATACGCAGTATTTT.

This clone turned up a few times. The rearrangement links TRBV6-5 to TRBJ1-1, with a tentative D call TRBD1 (6 bases). The CDR3 has 15 amino acids. Germline V gene sequence: CDR1 MNHEY, CDR2 SVGAGI. With 5 bases removed from V and 1 base from J, the gap between germline ends came to 14 bases. The CDR3 nucleotides are TGTGCCAGCAGTCCCCCCGGCAGGGGGAACACTGAAGCTTTCTTT. It specifies CASSPPGRGNTEAFF.

This clone has a handful of counts. The rearrangement uses TRBV28 and TRBJ1-5; no clear D. Germline CDR1 is MDHEN and CDR2 is SYDVKM. V lost 7 bases and J 4 bases, leaving 17 bases between the germline ends. The CDR3 totals 15 residues. The DNA for the CDR3 is TGTGCCAGCACCAACCGGGGTGGCTCTAATCAGCCCCAGCATTTT. Translation: CASTNRGGSNQPQHF.

This clone came up a few times. V and J are TRBV30 and TRBJ1-6; 9 positions agree with TRBD1. CDR1 is GTSNPN and CDR2 is SVGIG in the germline V gene (reference sequence). The CDR3 runs to 14 residues. Trimming removed 4 bases from V and 7 bases from J; junction bases left unmatched: 5. The CDR3 DNA sequence: TGTGCCTGGAACGGACAGGGGCTGAATTCACCCCTCCACTTT. It encodes CAWNGQGLNSPLHF.